The 22 T cell receptor beta chains listed next were all sequenced from one sample in a study of beta chain features in type 1 diabetes. The sequenced template was cDNA made from the entire isolated RNA. The method was immunoSEQ multiplex PCR; TCRdb's version includes in-frame clones alone and lacks a portion of them. Here the sample spans under 450,000 clones, over 11% being singletons. Sequencing was carried out using naive CD4+ T cells from blood. The receptors stem from a man aged 25-40 years in good health.

This clone has only a few counts. The chain has TRBV7-9 and TRBJ2-5; D possibly corresponds to TRBD1 (6 bases). This CDR3 region has 15 residues. The germline V and J ends were trimmed by 3 bases and 1 base, with 12 bases remaining between them. Germline V CDR1 and CDR2: SEHNR, FQNEAQ (reference sequence). This CDR3 is CASSFSSGVQETQYF. DNA of the CDR3: TGTGCCAGCAGCTTCTCCTCAGGGGTCCAAGAGACCCAGTACTTC.

The V and J genes are TRBV29-1 and TRBJ2-4; TRBD2 might be the D (6 bases). Trimming stripped 3 bases from V and 6 bases from J, with 12 bases between. The CDR3 is made up of 13 amino acids. Germline values: CDR1 SQVTM, CDR2 ANQGSEA. CDR3 coding DNA: TGCAGCGTTGAGGGCGGGATGGGAAACATTCAGTACTTC. This encodes CSVEGGMGNIQYF.

This clone appeared a few times. The chain links TRBV7-9 to TRBJ2-5; TRBD2 might be the D (6 bases). Looked up from germline, CDR1 is SEHNR and CDR2 is FQNEAQ (reference sequence). This CDR3 spans 13 amino acids. V lost 3 bases to trimming and J lost 4 bases, with 9 bases between them. CDR3 bases: TGTGCCAGCAGCTTGCCGGGGGTAGAGACCCAGTACTTC. Encoded protein: CASSLPGVETQYF.

V usage is TRBV29-1 and J usage is TRBJ2-3; D gene unclear. Germline CDR1 reads SQVTM; CDR2 reads ANQGSEA. This CDR3 is 13 amino acids long. Deletions cut 6 bases from V and 2 bases from J, with 12 bases between. CDR3 bases: TGCAGCGTACCACTTCAACACACAGATACGCAGTATTTT. Protein: CSVPLQHTDTQYF.

This clone was seen only a few times. The V call is TRBV29-1, the J call TRBJ1-2; D ambiguous. This CDR3 region has 13 residues. Germline lookup yields CDR1 SQVTM and CDR2 ANQGSEA. V lost 3 bases to trimming and J lost 4 bases, with 12 bases between them. CDR3 bases: TGCAGCGTTGAGCTGTCAGGAATCTATGGCTACACCTTC. The encoded protein is CSVELSGIYGYTF.

The V and J genes are TRBV15 and TRBJ1-2; 9 nucleotides agree with TRBD1. This CDR3 is 15 amino acids long. CDR1 and CDR2 (germline): LNHNV, YYDKDF (reference sequence). The junction had 5 bases not matched to a gene; V was cut back by 1 base and J by 5 bases. Written as DNA, the CDR3 is TGTGCCACCAGCAGAGTCCGACAGGGGGGATATGGCTACACCTTC. Amino acid sequence: CATSRVRQGGYGYTF.

This rearrangement joins TRBV7-2 to TRBJ2-3; 8 positions match TRBD2. Per the germline V gene, CDR1 is SGHTA and CDR2 is FQGNSA. This CDR3 comprises 15 residues. J was trimmed by 1 base and V by 5 bases; bases with no gene match: 5. The CDR3 spells CASSPGGAGTDTQYF. The CDR3, as DNA: TGTGCCAGCAGCCCGGGGGGGGCGGGCACAGATACGCAGTATTTT.

The chain couples TRBV28 to TRBJ1-2; D gene ambiguous. The CDR3 spans 14 residues. Trimming removed 7 bases at V and 8 bases at J, with 20 bases between. In germline, CDR1 is MDHEN, CDR2 SYDVKM. This CDR3 is CASTLPSQVRGYTF. Here the CDR3 DNA reads TGTGCCAGCACCCTCCCCTCGCAGGTTCGGGGCTACACCTTC.

This clone was found a few times. This chain links TRBV29-1 with TRBJ1-2; 7 positions agree with TRBD1. V was clipped by 5 bases and J by 8 bases; unmatched bases: 8. The germline CDR1 and CDR2 sequences are SQVTM and ANQGSEA. The CDR3 totals 12 residues. CDR3 DNA sequence: TGCAGCGTTCGACAGGGTTTTAGCGGCTACACCTTC. It codes for CSVRQGFSGYTF. Variable domain in full (rest from reference TRBV29-1 and TRBJ1-2): SAVISQKPSRDICQRGTSLTIQCQVDSQVTMMFWYRQQPGQSLTLIATANQGSEATYESGFVIDKFPISRPNLTFSTLTVSNMSPEDSSIYLCSVRQGFSGYTFGSGTRLTVV.

The chain links TRBV2 to TRBJ1-2; perhaps TRBD1 as D (5 bases). The germline V and J ends were trimmed by 4 bases and 0 bases, with 6 bases remaining between them. Germline V gene data show CDR1 as SNHLY and CDR2 as FYNNEI. There are 13 residues in the CDR3. As DNA, the CDR3 is TGTGCCAGCAGTGGACAGCCTAACTATGGCTACACCTTC. Translating gives CASSGQPNYGYTF.

This clone was counted ten times or more. The chain recombines TRBV7-2 with TRBJ1-6; no firm D call. Looked up from germline, CDR1 is SGHTA and CDR2 is FQGNSA. This CDR3 comprises 15 residues. V was clipped by 1 base and J by 6 bases, with 10 bases between them. DNA of the CDR3: TGTGCCAGCAGCTTAGTTCTACGGGGTAATTCACCCCTCCACTTT. This sequence encodes CASSLVLRGNSPLHF.

The chain has TRBV7-9 and TRBJ2-5; D not resolved. Germline-derived CDR1 and CDR2 are SEHNR and FQNEAQ (reference sequence). This CDR3 comprises 14 residues. V lost 5 bases and J lost 5, with 15 bases in between. CDR3 DNA sequence: TGTGCCAGCAGCCCAAAAGACTCAATTGAGACCCAGTACTTC. It codes for CASSPKDSIETQYF.

This clone was seen only a few times. The rearrangement uses TRBV15 and TRBJ2-3; D unresolved. Germline V gene data show CDR1 as LNHNV and CDR2 as YYDKDF (reference sequence). The CDR3 has 16 residues. Deletions cut 0 bases from V and 0 bases from J, with 10 bases between. CDR3 bases: TGTGCCACCAGCAGAGAGGTCCGGACGAGCACAGATACGCAGTATTTT. Its protein product is CATSREVRTSTDTQYF.

The rearrangement joins TRBV4-3 to TRBJ2-7; 8 bases map to TRBD1. CDR3 size: 16 residues. CDR1 LGHNA and CDR2 YSLEER come from the germline V gene. The V gene end was trimmed by 3 bases and the J gene end by 1 base; junction bases not matched to a gene: 8. CDR3 region: CASSHGAQGGSYEQYV. DNA for the CDR3: TGCGCCAGCAGCCATGGTGCACAGGGGGGATCCTACGAGCAGTACGTC.

The chain links TRBV29-1 to TRBJ1-1; D uncertain. The CDR3 is made up of 13 amino acids. The V end was cut by 4 bases, the J end by 0 bases, with 9 bases between. Germline V CDR1 and CDR2: SQVTM, ANQGSEA. The CDR3 region is CSVAFRLNTEAFF. For the CDR3, the DNA is TGCAGCGTTGCCTTCCGGCTGAACACTGAAGCTTTCTTT.

J is TRBJ2-5 and V is TRBV7-9; TRBD1 aligns across 9 bases. J lost 7 bases, V lost 4 bases, and 19 bases had no gene match. Per germline, CDR1 SEHNR and CDR2 FQNEAQ (reference sequence). CDR3 length equals 18 residues. The CDR3 loop reads CASSSPGTGSVTPRTQYF. In DNA, the CDR3 is TGTGCCAGCAGCTCCCCCGGGACAGGGTCGGTCACCCCAAGGACCCAGTACTTC.

As for this clone: The junction departs from germline at one end; a sequencing error may be responsible. The chain couples TRBV15 to TRBJ2-1; D unclear. The V gene's germline CDR1 is LNHNV and CDR2 YYDKDF (reference sequence). The CDR3 is 12 residues long. The CDR3 protein is CATSRGEPNLLF. The CDR3 nucleotides are TGTGCCACCAGCAGAGGGGAACCCAATTTACTCTTC.

Ten or more counts support this clone. V is TRBV29-1 and J is TRBJ1-1; tentative D call: TRBD1 (5 bases). The CDR3 covers 10 residues. Germline lookup yields CDR1 SQVTM and CDR2 ANQGSEA. Trimming removed 7 bases at V and 8 bases at J, with 11 bases between. CDR3 coding DNA: TGCAGCGCCCTTAGGACAGAAGCTTTCTTT. Protein: CSALRTEAFF. Full variable domain (outside the CDR3, taken from reference TRBV29-1 and TRBJ1-1): SAVISQKPSRDICQRGTSLTIQCQVDSQVTMMFWYRQQPGQSLTLIATANQGSEATYESGFVIDKFPISRPNLTFSTLTVSNMSPEDSSIYLCSALRTEAFFGQGTRLTVV.

This clone turned up a few times. The J gene is TRBJ2-3, the V gene TRBV20-1, with D uncertain. Trimming pared 1 base from V and 5 bases from J, leaving 4 bases between. This CDR3 is built from 11 residues. CDR1 DFQATT and CDR2 SNEGSKA come from the germline V gene (reference sequence). The chain's CDR3 is CSARAKDTQYF. The CDR3 nucleotides are TGCAGTGCTAGAGCGAAAGATACGCAGTATTTT.

The CDR3 loop reads CAWSVTAVNYGYTF. The CDR3 region has the DNA TGTGCCTGGAGTGTGACAGCGGTTAACTATGGCTACACCTTC. This chain joins TRBV30 and TRBJ1-2, with D perhaps matching TRBD1 (5 bases). The CDR3 loop spans 14 amino acids. CDR1 is GTSNPN, CDR2 SVGIG, per germline (reference sequence). Trimming cost V 0 bases and J 1 base, with 9 bases left between them. Full variable domain (outside the CDR3, taken from reference TRBV30 and TRBJ1-2): SQTIHQWPATLVQPVGSPLSLECTVEGTSNPNLYWYRQAAGRGLQLLFYSVGIGQISSEVPQNLSASRPQDRQFILSSKKLLLSDSGFYLCAWSVTAVNYGYTFGSGTRLTVV.

The chain has TRBV29-1 and TRBJ2-3; tentatively, D is TRBD1 or TRBD2 (6 bases each). Germline loops: CDR1 SQVTM, CDR2 ANQGSEA. The CDR3 covers 12 residues. V shed 7 bases and J shed 3 bases, with 11 bases lying between them. DNA of the CDR3: TGCAGCGCCCAGGGGACTACAGATACGCAGTATTTT. It encodes CSAQGTTDTQYF.

The chain combines TRBV19 with TRBJ2-5; D may be TRBD1 (5 bases). CDR1 and CDR2 (germline): LNHDA, SQIVND (reference sequence). CDR3 length: 15 residues. Trimming stripped 5 bases from V and 1 base from J, with 14 bases between. The CDR3 sequence is CASSADWGLQETQYF. DNA for the CDR3: TGTGCCAGTAGTGCTGATTGGGGCCTCCAAGAGACCCAGTACTTC.